Sequencing of this TCR beta chain was carried out in a study of cytomegalovirus exposure and HLA in healthy donors (dated by TCRdb to about 2017). Regarding the research as a whole: An earlier analysis of more than 550 of the donors reported under 300 Gb of sequence data and 95 million to 120 million unique TCR beta sequences obtained from about 170 million T cells. The study used immunosequencing to profile the T cell repertoires of hundreds of subjects and linked those repertoires to cytomegalovirus serostatus. An early release covering about 600 HLA-typed donors comprised approximately 290 gigabases of sequencing data and about 90 million unique TCR sequences. An earlier analysis of approximately 580 of the donors used high-throughput TCR beta sequencing to judge whether each TCR beta V gene segment behaved as functional or pseudogenic. A later analysis re-analyzed previously published TCR beta repertoires from roughly 690 donors and added high-resolution HLA genotyping to study TCR occurrence patterns. Typing coverage differed by locus: A, B, C, DRB1 and DQB1 were typed in roughly 620-640 donors, DQA1 in about 500, DPA1 in 600 to 610, and DPB1 in approximately 450. HLA typing covered class I and class II loci at four-digit resolution. Among about 410 genotyped donors of the cohort, an average of approximately 240,000 unique TCR beta nucleotide sequences was sequenced per donor, of which roughly 17% were non-productive. To predict cytomegalovirus infection status, the study combined high-throughput TCR immunosequencing, statistical association of individual TCRs with disease status, and machine learning. Rather than drawing on any new phenotypic data, the later analysis identified candidate immune exposures from TCR beta sequences and the way those sequences occurred across donors. A later genetic analysis used genome-wide SNP genotypes for about three fifths of the 666 donors, treating that subset as a discovery cohort. All discovery cohort repertoires had been generated using a single sequencing platform. Donor age, sex, ethnicity and CMV serostatus were compiled together with the repertoire data. Of the approximately 400 genotyped donors, roughly 80% were placed in the genetic ancestry cluster associated with self-reported Caucasian donors. Because of strong linkage in the cohort, a few DR-DQ haplotypes were treated as single units for association and clustering. A separate validation cohort of roughly 110 different subjects was used in addition to the roughly 670-subject first cohort. The study was designed to test whether signatures of past pathogen exposure could be identified by cataloging public T cell receptors.

In the case of this clone: Its antigen remains unidentified. No much larger clonotype is one base removed from it; base qualities were not supplied.

The study at large found these results: Roughly uniform sequencing depth across donors was assumed in presence/absence analyses, although this assumption may not hold. An earlier analysis of 587 of the donors showed that most TCR beta V segments appeared in productive rearrangements either about 87% or about 30% of the time, which broadly matched IMGT annotations. The 87-base-pair reads could not distinguish some IMGT-functional V segments, including TRBV6-2 and TRBV6-3, so those segments were excluded. HLA typing was unavailable for some donors at each locus, so association tests used only the typed subset. Only TCR beta chains were sequenced in this cohort, and the absence of alpha or paired-chain data limited detectable features. Most CMV-associated TCR beta chains appeared to be HLA-restricted in a later analysis, and the HLA associations seemed to be driven largely by CMV exposure. In vitro tests confirmed that three of the cytomegalovirus-associated TCR beta chains recognize cytomegalovirus antigens. The classifier was reported to diagnose cytomegalovirus status with high specificity and sensitivity in both the original cohort and the validation cohort. A later analysis associated 16,951 TCR beta sequences with specific HLA alleles at a false discovery rate of 0.05. Most TCR sequences were observed very rarely across donors, whereas some public TCRs were present in many individuals. The study listed 170 or so TCR beta chains as associated with cytomegalovirus. Because counts were too low, roughly 18 rarely observed V segments, including chromosome 9 orphons, were left out of the earlier analysis of 587 of the donors. In a later genetic analysis, fewer N-insertions in productive TCRs were reported among donors in an Asian-associated ancestry cluster than the roughly 700-donor mean. According to a later analysis, TCR association rates differed among HLA loci, with DRB1 alleles showing the most associated TCRs and HLA-C alleles showing the fewest. The authors suggested that the approach could potentially be extended to other disease states and immunological phenotypes. A further reported finding was that TCR beta sequences accurately predicted the HLA-A and HLA-B alleles for most subjects in the first cohort. A cluster of highly shared sequence variants was judged likely to represent a technical artifact of the sequencing pipeline. In a later analysis, several top co-occurrence clusters were reported to appear linked to parvovirus B19, influenza, CMV and Epstein-Barr virus. Linkage disequilibrium might explain the correlated functional status among segregating V segments, but an unknown experimental factor could not be ruled out. Assigning TCR associations to individual alleles was difficult when HLA alleles, especially DR and DQ, strongly co-occurred. In a later analysis, HLA-associated TCR beta chains showed more clonal expansion and lower generation probabilities than non-associated chains that were equally common. An association between a missense DCLRE1C variant and V-gene and J-gene trimming of TCR beta chains was found in a later genetic analysis and replicated in an independent cohort. The only immune exposure information available for the cohort was CMV serostatus.

Its CDR3 holds 16 amino acids, cysteine through phenylalanine. Of all the DNA, just the CDR3 is kept, 48 bases in frame from base 1. CDR1 and CDR2 (MNHEY, SVGAGI) derive from the germline V gene. V and J lose 2 bases and 11 bases, and a span of 21 bases separates them. Library preparation was by the immunoSEQ multiplex PCR assay. The multiplex PCR relied on a mix of 60 forward primers for TCR Vbeta segments and 13 reverse primers for TCR Jbeta segments. Amplification of the CDR3 region of rearranged TCR beta genes was performed with a multiplex PCR assay on genomic DNA. Amplified TCR beta libraries were sequenced as 87-base-pair reads on the Illumina HiSeq System. Regarding the original processing steps: A later analysis counted 75 million to 100 million unique TCR beta chains across the 640 or so repertoires, and some 11 million of these chains were shared by at least two donors. To remove PCR and sequencing errors, raw reads were error-corrected and collapsed into unique sequences using a nearest-neighbor algorithm that merged closely related sequences. V, D and J gene segments were assigned by aligning CDR3 sequences to IMGT reference sequences. For a sequence to be retained, a match of at least six nucleotides to both a V gene segment and a J gene segment was required. Rearrangements were called productive when the CDR3 lacked stop codons and stayed in frame with V and J; all others were non-productive. Following IMGT convention, CDR3 was defined as the stretch from the second conserved V-encoded cysteine to the conserved J-encoded phenylalanine. In an earlier analysis of approximately 590 of the donors, sequences lacking an unambiguous match to a single V gene segment were excluded. An earlier analysis of several hundred of the donors called V segments functional above 56.7% productive rearrangements and segregating when the between-donor standard deviation exceeded 5%. A statistical classification framework was developed to diagnose cytomegalovirus status using the catalog of TCR beta chain sequences. In a later analysis, TCR nucleotide sequences were compared against IMGT/GENE-DB human TR gene sequences so that V and J genes could be assigned. Using the TCRdist pipeline, a later analysis assigned CDR3 sequences along with most-parsimonious VDJ recombination scenarios. In a later analysis, every TCR beta chain was defined by the combination of its CDR3 amino acid sequence and its V-gene family, and reads without a unique V-gene family were dropped. A later analysis removed 550 to 700 highly shared, low-generation-probability nucleotide sequences to deal with suspected cross-contamination and a sequencing artifact. A later analysis calculated a clonal expansion index for each public chain from normalized within-repertoire ranks of inferred template counts. Generation probabilities in a later analysis came from a VDJ recombination model fitted to out-of-frame rearrangements, and those results were checked against IGoR. In a later analysis, TCR-TCR, TCR-HLA and TCR-CMV co-occurrence was scored with hypergeometric tests, and a repertoire-size bias correction was applied to TCR pairs. In a later analysis, false discovery rates were estimated by permuting HLA or CMV assignments 20 times. In a later analysis, co-occurring TCRs were grouped using DBSCAN, and TCRdist sequence similarity was added for clustering within HLA-allele-positive subsets. Co-occurrence clustering excluded repertoires with fewer than 30,000 or more than 120,000 public chains, plus five with anomalous nucleotide sharing. TCRdb retrieved this table from immuneACCESS and kept in-frame rearrangements only. Not all clones are present; in checked studies, unresolved V genes account for under half, and no reason is known for the remainder. V and J calls and clone size are as listed in that table; D and trimming were resolved from the DNA. The sample table holds approximately 70,000 clones, of which 70% to 90% were seen once. Of the sample, 2.5% to 3% is held by the ten largest clones.

The cohort comprised 710 or so healthy bone marrow donors. At the time of sampling, all cohort members were nominally healthy, though unrecorded immune exposures were likely present. The donor tested CMV seronegative and was one of the 352 seronegative cohort members. A peripheral blood sample was collected from each donor, and TCR beta sequencing was performed on peripheral blood mononuclear cells. The Qiagen DNeasy Blood Extraction Kit was used to extract genomic DNA from the blood cell samples. This sequence was found in a woman between 25 and 40 years old in good health and CMV-seronegative. This receptor chain uses TRBV6-5 and TRBJ1-4; too little of a D gene remains to name it. Sequenced sample: PBMCs. The DNA is TGTGCCAGCAGTTACCAAGGAACGAGGCAACATCGGAAACTGTTTTTT. It is translated as CASSYQGTRQHRKLFF.